This section outlines one TCR beta chain sequence together with its context. The data stem from a study of blood T cell repertoires in COVID-19. The wider study: The United States, Italy and Spain supplied acute and convalescent COVID-19 samples.

How the authors handled the data: Estimation of nucleated cell counts was performed using reference gene primer amplification. The protocol was immunoSEQ multiplex PCR, while the TCRdb copy is restricted to in-frame clones and leaves out a portion. D and trimming were read from the DNA, whereas the V and J calls and clone size are those reported in that table. The table has over 120,000 clones, around four fifths seen once; the top ten hold 6%. Looked up from germline, CDR1 is SNHLY and CDR2 is FYNNEI. V was cut by 0 bases and J by 1 base, with 12 bases left in between. The CDR3 has 16 amino acids. In terms of age and location, participants ranged from roughly 18 to 100 years and lived in about two dozen US areas.

The sequenced material came from PBMCs or T cells enriched from blood (not recorded which). The receptor was isolated from a woman aged 50 to 60 who had recovered from COVID-19. The V gene is TRBV2, the J gene TRBJ2-5; unclear D gene. The chain's CDR3 is CASSEAPPAIQETQYF. In nucleotides, the CDR3 is TGTGCCAGCAGTGAAGCCCCTCCTGCGATCCAAGAGACCCAGTACTTC.